This T cell receptor beta chain was sequenced in a study of technical replicates of blood from a handful of donors. This table comes from immunoSEQ multiplex PCR, and its TCRdb copy is limited to in-frame clones, with some not included. The sample carries some 77,000 clones, roughly nine tenths recorded once. This CDR3 comprises 13 residues. Trimming stripped 5 bases from V and 5 bases from J, with 10 bases between. Germline loops: CDR1 SGHTA, CDR2 FQGTGA. Sequenced: T cells isolated from PBMCs. The sequence was obtained from a human donor in good health. J is TRBJ2-1 and V is TRBV7-3, with no clear D. Here the CDR3 reads CASSAGTNNEQFF. The CDR3 coding sequence is TGTGCCAGCAGCGCCGGAACTAACAATGAGCAGTTCTTC. The whole variable domain, filled in from reference TRBV7-3 and TRBJ2-1, reads GAGVSQTPSNKVTEKGKYVELRCDPISGHTALYWYRQSLGQGPEFLIYFQGTGAADDSGLPNDRFFAVRPEGSVSTLKIQRTERGDSAVYLCASSAGTNNEQFFGPGTRLTVL.